Sequencing of this T cell receptor beta chain was carried out in a study of T-cell memory formation after mild COVID-19. TCRdb analysed the 5' RACE reads with MiXCR anew, one entry per CDR3 protein. The repertoire has approximately 440,000 distinct CDR3 sequences, 20% of them found once; the top ten carry around 8.4%. The germline V gene encodes CDR1 SGHVS and CDR2 FNYEAQ. This CDR3 comprises 17 residues. Trimming cost V 1 base and J 0 bases; bases outside gene matches: 6. This chain joins TRBV7-6 and TRBJ2-3; 8 bases are shared with TRBD2. The material sequenced was PBMCs or a T cell subset sorted from them (not recorded which). The receptor was derived from an adult woman who had mild COVID-19 (a few samples of this study predate the infection). Cell type and time point are not known. The CDR3 is CASSLVLSGASTDTQYF. Here the CDR3 DNA reads TGTGCCAGCAGCTTAGTCCTTAGCGGGGCGAGCACAGATACGCAGTATTTT.